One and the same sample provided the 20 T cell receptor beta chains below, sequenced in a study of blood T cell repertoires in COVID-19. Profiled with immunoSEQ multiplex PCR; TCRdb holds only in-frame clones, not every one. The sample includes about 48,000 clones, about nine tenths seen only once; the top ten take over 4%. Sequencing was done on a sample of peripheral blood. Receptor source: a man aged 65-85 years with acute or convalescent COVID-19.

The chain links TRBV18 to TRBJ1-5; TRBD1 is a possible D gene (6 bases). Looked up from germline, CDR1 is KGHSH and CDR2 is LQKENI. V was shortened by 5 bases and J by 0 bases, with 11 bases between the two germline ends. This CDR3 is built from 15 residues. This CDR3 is CASSKQGDSNQPQHF. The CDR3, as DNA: TGTGCCAGCTCAAAACAGGGTGATAGCAATCAGCCCCAGCATTTT.

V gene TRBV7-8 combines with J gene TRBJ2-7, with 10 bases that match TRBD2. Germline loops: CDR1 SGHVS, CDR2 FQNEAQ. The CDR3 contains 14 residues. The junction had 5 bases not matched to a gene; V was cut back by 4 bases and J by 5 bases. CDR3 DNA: TGTGCCAGCAGCTCACCTAGCGGGGGCAACGAGCAGTACTTC. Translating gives CASSSPSGGNEQYF.

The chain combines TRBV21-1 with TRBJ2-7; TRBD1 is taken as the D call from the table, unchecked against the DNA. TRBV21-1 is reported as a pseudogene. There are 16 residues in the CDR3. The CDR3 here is CASSNNRGKVPDEQYF. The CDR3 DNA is TGTGCCAGCAGCAATAACAGGGGAAAGGTCCCCGACGAGCAGTACTTC.

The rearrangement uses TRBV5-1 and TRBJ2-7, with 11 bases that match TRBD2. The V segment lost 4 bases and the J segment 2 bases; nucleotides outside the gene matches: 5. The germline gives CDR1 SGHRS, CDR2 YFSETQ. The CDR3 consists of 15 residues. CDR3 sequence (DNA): TGCGCCAGCAGCCCGGGACTAGCGGATCCCTACGAGCAGTACTTC. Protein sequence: CASSPGLADPYEQYF. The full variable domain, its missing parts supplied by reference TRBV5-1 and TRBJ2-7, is KAGVTQTPRYLIKTRGQQVTLSCSPISGHRSVSWYQQTPGQGLQFLFEYFSETQRNKGNFPGRFSGRQFSNSRSEMNVSTLELGDSALYLCASSPGLADPYEQYFGPGTRLTVT.

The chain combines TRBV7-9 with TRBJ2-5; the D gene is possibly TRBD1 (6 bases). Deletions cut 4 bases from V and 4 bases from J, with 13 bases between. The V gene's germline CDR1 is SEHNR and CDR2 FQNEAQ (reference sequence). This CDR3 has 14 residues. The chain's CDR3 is CASSYLTGAETQYF. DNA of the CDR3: TGTGCCAGCAGCTACCTGACAGGCGCAGAGACCCAGTACTTC. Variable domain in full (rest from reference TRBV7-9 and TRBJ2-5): DTGVSQNPRHKITKRGQNVTFRCDPISEHNRLYWYRQTLGQGPEFLTYFQNEAQLEKSRLLSDRFSAERPKGSFSTLEIQRTEQGDSAMYLCASSYLTGAETQYFGPGTRLLVL.

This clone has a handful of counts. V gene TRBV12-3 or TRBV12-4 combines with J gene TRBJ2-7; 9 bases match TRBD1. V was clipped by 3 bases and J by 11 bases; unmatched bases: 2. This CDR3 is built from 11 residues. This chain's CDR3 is CASSFGDREYF. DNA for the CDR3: TGTGCCAGCAGTTTCGGGGACAGGGAGTACTTC.

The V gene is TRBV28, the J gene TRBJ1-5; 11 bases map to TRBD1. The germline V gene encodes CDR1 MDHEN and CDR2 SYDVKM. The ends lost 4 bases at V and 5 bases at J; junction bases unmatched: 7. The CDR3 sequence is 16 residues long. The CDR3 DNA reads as TGTGCCAGCAGTTCGGGGACAGGGGGAGTATATCAGCCCCAGCATTTT. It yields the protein CASSSGTGGVYQPQHF. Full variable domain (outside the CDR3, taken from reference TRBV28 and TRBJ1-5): DVKVTQSSRYLVKRTGEKVFLECVQDMDHENMFWYRQDPGLGLRLIYFSYDVKMKEKGDIPEGYSVSREKKERFSLILESASTNQTSMYLCASSSGTGGVYQPQHFGDGTRLSIL.

This CDR3 reads CASSLDDTSYNSPLHF. The CDR3 coding sequence is TGCGCCAGCAGCTTGGACGACACTTCCTATAATTCACCCCTCCACTTT. The chain uses TRBV5-1 and TRBJ1-6; no clear D. V lost 0 bases and J lost 1, with 8 bases in between. There are 16 residues in the CDR3. Germline V gene lookup returns CDR1 SGHRS and CDR2 YFSETQ.

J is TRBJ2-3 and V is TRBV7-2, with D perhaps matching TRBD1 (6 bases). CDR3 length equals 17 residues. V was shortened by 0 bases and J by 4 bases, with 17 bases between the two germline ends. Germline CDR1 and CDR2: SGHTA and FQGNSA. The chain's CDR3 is CASSLAQVRGLPDTQYF. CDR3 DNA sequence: TGTGCCAGCAGCTTAGCGCAGGTCAGGGGCCTCCCAGATACGCAGTATTTT.

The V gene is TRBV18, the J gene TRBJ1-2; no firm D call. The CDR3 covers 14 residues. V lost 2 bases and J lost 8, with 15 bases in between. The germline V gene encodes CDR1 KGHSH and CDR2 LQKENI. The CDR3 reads CASSPGGSLGGYTF. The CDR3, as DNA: TGTGCCAGCTCACCAGGAGGGTCGCTGGGAGGCTACACCTTC. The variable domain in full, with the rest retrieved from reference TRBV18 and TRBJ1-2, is NAGVMQNPRHLVRRRGQEARLRCSPMKGHSHVYWYRQLPEEGLKFMVYLQKENIIDESGMPKERFSAEFPKEGPSILRIQQVVRGDSAAYFCASSPGGSLGGYTFGSGTRLTVV.

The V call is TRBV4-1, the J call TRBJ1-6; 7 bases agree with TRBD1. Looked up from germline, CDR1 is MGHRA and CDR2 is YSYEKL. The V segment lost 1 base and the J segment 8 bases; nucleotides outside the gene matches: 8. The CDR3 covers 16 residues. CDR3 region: CASSQATGVGDSPLHF. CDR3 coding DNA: TGCGCCAGCAGCCAAGCTACAGGGGTGGGGGATTCACCCCTCCACTTT.

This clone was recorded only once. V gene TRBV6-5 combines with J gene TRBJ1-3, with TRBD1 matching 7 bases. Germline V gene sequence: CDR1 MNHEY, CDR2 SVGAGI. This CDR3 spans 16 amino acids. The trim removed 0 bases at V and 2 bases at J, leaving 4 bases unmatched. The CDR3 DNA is TGTGCCAGCAGTTACTCCACGACAGGGACTGGAAACACCATATATTTT. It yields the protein CASSYSTTGTGNTIYF.

The CDR3 spells CASSGSRQGALGYGYTF. CDR3 in DNA: TGTGCCAGCAGTGGGAGCAGACAGGGGGCATTAGGCTATGGCTACACCTTC. V is TRBV25-1 and J is TRBJ1-2; 10 bases fit TRBD1. Germline trimming cut 4 bases from V and 4 bases from J; bases unmatched to any gene: 12. Germline V gives CDR1 MGHDK, CDR2 SYGVNS. This CDR3 spans 17 amino acids.

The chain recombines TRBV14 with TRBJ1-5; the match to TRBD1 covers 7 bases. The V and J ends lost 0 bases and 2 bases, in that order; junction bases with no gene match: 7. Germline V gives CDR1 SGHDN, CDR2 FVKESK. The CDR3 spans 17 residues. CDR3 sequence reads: CASSQEGNRGGNQPQHF. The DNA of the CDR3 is TGTGCCAGCAGCCAAGAAGGGAACAGGGGAGGCAATCAGCCCCAGCATTTT.

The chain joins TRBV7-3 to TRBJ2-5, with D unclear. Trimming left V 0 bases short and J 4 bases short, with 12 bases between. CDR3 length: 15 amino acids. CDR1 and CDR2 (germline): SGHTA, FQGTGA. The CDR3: CASSLTPSALETQYF. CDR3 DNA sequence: TGTGCCAGCAGCTTAACGCCCAGCGCCCTAGAGACCCAGTACTTC.

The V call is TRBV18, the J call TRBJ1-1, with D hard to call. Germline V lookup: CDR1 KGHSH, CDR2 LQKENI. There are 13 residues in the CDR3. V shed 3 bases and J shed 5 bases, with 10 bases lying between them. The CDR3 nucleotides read TGTGCCAGCTCACCCGGAAGAGGGACTGAAGCTTTCTTT. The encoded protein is CASSPGRGTEAFF.

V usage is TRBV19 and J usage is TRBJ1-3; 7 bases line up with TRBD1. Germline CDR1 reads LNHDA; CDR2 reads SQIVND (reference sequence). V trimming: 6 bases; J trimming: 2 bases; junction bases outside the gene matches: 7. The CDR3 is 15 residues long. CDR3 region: CASRTDRDPGNTIYF. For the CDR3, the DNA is TGTGCCAGTAGAACCGACAGGGACCCTGGAAACACCATATATTTT.

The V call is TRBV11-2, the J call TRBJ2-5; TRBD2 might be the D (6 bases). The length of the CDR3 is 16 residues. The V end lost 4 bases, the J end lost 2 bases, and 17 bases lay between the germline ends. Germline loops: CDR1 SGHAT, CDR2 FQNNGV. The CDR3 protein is CASSWGAGGVQETQYF. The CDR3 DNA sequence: TGTGCCAGCAGCTGGGGAGCAGGAGGGGTACAAGAGACCCAGTACTTC. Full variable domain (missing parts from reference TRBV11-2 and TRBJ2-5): EAGVAQSPRYKIIEKRQSVAFWCNPISGHATLYWYQQILGQGPKLLIQFQNNGVVDDSQLPKDRFSAERLKGVDSTLKIQPAKLEDSAVYLCASSWGAGGVQETQYFGPGTRLLVL.

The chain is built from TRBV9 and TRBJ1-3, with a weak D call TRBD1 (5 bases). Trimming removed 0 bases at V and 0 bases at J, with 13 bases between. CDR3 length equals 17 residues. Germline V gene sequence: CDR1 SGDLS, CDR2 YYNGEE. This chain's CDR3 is CASSVDWGPRSGNTIYF. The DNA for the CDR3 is TGTGCCAGCAGCGTAGATTGGGGCCCCCGCTCTGGAAACACCATATATTTT.

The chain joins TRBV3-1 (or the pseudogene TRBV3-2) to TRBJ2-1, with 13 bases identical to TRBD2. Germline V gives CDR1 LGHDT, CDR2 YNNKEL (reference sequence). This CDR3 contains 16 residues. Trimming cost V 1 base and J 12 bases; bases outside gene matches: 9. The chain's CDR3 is CASSQVWTSGGNRQFF. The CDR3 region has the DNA TGTGCCAGCAGCCAAGTTTGGACTAGCGGGGGAAATCGGCAGTTCTTC.